This T cell receptor (beta chain) was recovered during a study of control samples from healthy donors and cancer patients. CDR1 SGHDT and CDR2 YYEEEE come from the germline V gene. Trimming cost V 1 base and J 2 bases; bases outside gene matches: 3. CDR3 size: 16 residues. Using immunoSEQ multiplex PCR, the repertoire was profiled, and TCRdb retains in-frame clones only, with some absent. The repertoire holds more than 85,000 clones, with roughly 84% as singletons. This receptor was taken from an older man with lung cancer. The sample taken for sequencing was PBMCs. The V call is TRBV5-6, the J call TRBJ1-2, with 12 bases that match TRBD1. The CDR3 bases are TGTGCCAGCAGCTTGTGGGACAGGGGGCCGAACTATGGCTACACCTTC. Amino acids: CASSLWDRGPNYGYTF.